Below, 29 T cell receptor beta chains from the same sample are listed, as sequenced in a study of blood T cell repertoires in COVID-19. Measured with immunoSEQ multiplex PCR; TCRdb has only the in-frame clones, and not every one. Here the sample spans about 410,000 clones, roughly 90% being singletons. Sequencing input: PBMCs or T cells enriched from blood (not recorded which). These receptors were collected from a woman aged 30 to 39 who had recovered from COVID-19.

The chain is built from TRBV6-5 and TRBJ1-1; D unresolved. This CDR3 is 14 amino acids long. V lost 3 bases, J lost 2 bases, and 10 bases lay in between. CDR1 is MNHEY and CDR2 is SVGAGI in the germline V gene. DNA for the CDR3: TGTGCCAGCAGTTATGTGACTCTCAACACTGAAGCTTTCTTT. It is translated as CASSYVTLNTEAFF.

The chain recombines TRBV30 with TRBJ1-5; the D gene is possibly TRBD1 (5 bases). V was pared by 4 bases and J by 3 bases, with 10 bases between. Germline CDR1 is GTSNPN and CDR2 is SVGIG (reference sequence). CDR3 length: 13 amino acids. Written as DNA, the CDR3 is TGTGCCTGGAATAACAGGTTCAATCAGCCCCAGCATTTT. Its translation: CAWNNRFNQPQHF.

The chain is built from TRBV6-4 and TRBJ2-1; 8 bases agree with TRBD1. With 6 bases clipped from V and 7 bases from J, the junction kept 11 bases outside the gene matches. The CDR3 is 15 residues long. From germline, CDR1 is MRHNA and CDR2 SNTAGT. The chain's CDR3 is CASRPGTGFSNEQFF. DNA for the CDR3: TGTGCCAGCAGACCCGGGACAGGATTCAGTAATGAGCAGTTCTTC.

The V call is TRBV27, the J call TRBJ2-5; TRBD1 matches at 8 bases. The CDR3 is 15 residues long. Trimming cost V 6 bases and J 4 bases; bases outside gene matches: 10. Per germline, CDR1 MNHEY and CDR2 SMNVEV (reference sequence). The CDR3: CASRTRTGSRETQYF. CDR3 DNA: TGTGCCAGCAGAACCCGGACAGGGTCAAGAGAGACCCAGTACTTC.

The CDR3 here is CASSQGLARYNEQFF. The DNA for the CDR3 is TGTGCCAGCAGTCAGGGACTAGCGCGATACAATGAGCAGTTCTTC. The rearrangement uses TRBV28 and TRBJ2-1, with 10 bases lining up with TRBD2. With 5 bases clipped from V and 4 bases from J, the junction kept 5 bases outside the gene matches. The CDR3 contains 15 residues. CDR1 is MDHEN, CDR2 SYDVKM, per germline.

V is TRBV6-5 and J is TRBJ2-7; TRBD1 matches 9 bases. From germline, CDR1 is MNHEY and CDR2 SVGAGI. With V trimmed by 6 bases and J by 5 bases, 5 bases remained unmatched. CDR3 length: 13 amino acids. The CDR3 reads CASSLDRGNEQYF. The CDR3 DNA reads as TGTGCCAGCAGCCTGGACAGGGGCAACGAGCAGTACTTC.

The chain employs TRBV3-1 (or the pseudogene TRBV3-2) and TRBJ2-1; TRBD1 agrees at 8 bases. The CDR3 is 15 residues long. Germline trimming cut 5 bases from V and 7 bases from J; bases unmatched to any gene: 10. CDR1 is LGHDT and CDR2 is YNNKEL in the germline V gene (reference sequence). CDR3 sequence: CASSEGYRGWNEQFF. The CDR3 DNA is TGTGCCAGCAGCGAAGGGTACAGGGGGTGGAATGAGCAGTTCTTC.

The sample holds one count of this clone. CDR3 protein: CASSQVVLSGNTIYF. In DNA, the CDR3 is TGCGCCAGCAGCCAAGTAGTATTGTCGGGAAACACCATATATTTT. The V and J genes are TRBV4-1 and TRBJ1-3, with D unresolved. This CDR3 region has 15 residues. Trimming shortened V by 1 base and J by 4 bases, and 11 bases separated the two germline ends. Germline values: CDR1 MGHRA, CDR2 YSYEKL.

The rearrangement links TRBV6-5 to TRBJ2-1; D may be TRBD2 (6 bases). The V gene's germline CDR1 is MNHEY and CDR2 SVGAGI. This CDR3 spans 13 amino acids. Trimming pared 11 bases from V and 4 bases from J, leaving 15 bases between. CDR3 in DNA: TGTGCCGGTGGGCGGGATGGGTACAATGAGCAGTTCTTC. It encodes CAGGRDGYNEQFF.

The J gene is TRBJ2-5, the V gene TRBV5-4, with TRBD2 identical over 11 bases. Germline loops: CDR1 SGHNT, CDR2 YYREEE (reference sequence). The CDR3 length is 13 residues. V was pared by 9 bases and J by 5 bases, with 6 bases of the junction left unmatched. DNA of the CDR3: TGTGCCACCACTAGCGGGAGATCGGAGACCCAGTACTTC. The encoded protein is CATTSGRSETQYF.

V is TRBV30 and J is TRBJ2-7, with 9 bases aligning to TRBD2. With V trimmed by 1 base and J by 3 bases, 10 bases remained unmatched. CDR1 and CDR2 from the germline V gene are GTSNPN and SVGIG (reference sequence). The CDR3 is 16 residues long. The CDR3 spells CAWSGAGGPLGYEQYF. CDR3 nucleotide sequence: TGTGCCTGGAGTGGGGCGGGAGGGCCTCTAGGCTACGAGCAGTACTTC.

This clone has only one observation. The CDR3 loop reads CASSWGTSGAYEQYF. The CDR3 coding sequence is TGTGCCAGCAGCTGGGGGACTAGCGGGGCGTACGAGCAGTACTTC. The chain carries TRBV9 and TRBJ2-7, with 13 bases matching TRBD2. This CDR3 is 15 amino acids long. Germline V gene data show CDR1 as SGDLS and CDR2 as YYNGEE. With 4 bases clipped from V and 4 bases from J, the junction kept 5 bases outside the gene matches.

The CDR3 DNA is TGTGCCAGCAGCGCCCGAGGGACTAGCTTCCGGGAGCAGTTCTTC. Translating gives CASSARGTSFREQFF. The chain uses TRBV9 and TRBJ2-1; 9 nucleotides match TRBD2. CDR1 SGDLS and CDR2 YYNGEE come from the germline V gene. This CDR3 is 15 amino acids long. Trimming cost V 3 bases and J 10 bases; bases outside gene matches: 11.

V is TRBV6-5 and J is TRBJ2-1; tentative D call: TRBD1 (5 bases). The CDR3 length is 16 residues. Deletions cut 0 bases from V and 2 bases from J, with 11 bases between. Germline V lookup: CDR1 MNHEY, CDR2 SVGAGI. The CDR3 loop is CASSYSRLGAYNEQFF. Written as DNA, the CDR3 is TGTGCCAGCAGTTACTCGAGGCTAGGGGCCTACAATGAGCAGTTCTTC.

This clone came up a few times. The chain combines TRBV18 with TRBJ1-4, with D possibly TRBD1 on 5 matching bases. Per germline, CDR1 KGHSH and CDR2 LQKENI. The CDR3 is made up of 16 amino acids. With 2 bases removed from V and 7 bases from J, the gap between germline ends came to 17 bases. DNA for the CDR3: TGTGCCAGCTCACCAAAACTCAGGGCGTCGAGTGAAAAACTGTTTTTT. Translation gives CASSPKLRASSEKLFF.

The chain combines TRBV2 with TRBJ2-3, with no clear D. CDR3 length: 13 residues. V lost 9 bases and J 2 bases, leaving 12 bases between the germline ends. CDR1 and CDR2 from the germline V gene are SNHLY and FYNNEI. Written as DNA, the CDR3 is TGTGCCAGTTCTGTCGTTCTCACAGATACGCAGTATTTT. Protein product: CASSVVLTDTQYF.

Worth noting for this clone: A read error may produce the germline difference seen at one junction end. The chain's CDR3 is CASSANKRLF. CDR3 nucleotide sequence: TGTGCCAGCAGCGCAAACAAGCGACTCTTT. The chain uses TRBV11-2 and TRBJ1-1; D ambiguous. CDR1 and CDR2 from the germline V gene are SGHAT and FQNNGV. The CDR3 sequence is 10 residues long.

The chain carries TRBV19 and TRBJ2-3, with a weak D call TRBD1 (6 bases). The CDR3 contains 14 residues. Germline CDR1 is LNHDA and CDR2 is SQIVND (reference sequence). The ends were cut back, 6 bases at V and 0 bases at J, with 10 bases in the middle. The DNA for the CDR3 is TGTGCCAGTAGACCCAGGGGAAGCACAGATACGCAGTATTTT. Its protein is CASRPRGSTDTQYF.

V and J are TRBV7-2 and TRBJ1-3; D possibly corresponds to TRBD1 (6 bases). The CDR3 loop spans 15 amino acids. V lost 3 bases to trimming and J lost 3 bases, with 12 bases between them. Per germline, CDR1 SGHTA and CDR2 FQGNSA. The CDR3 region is CASSLLGADGNTIYF. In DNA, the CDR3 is TGTGCCAGCAGCTTGTTGGGGGCGGATGGAAACACCATATATTTT.

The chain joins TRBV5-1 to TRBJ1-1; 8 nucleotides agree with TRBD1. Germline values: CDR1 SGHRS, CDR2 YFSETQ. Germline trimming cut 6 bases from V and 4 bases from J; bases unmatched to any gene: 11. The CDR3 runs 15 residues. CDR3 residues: CASTRQGQDGTEAFF. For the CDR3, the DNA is TGCGCCAGCACCCGACAGGGGCAGGATGGCACTGAAGCTTTCTTT.

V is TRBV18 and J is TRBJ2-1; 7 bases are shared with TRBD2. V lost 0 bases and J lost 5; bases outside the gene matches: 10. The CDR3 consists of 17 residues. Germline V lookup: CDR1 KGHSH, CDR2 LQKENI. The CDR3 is CASSPPWERERNNEQFF. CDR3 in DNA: TGTGCCAGCTCACCACCGTGGGAGCGGGAAAGGAACAATGAGCAGTTCTTC.

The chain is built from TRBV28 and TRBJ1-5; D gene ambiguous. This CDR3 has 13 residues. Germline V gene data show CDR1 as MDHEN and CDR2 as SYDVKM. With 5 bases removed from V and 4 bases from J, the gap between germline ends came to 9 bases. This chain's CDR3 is CASSLRLNQPQHF. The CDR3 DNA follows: TGTGCCAGCAGTCTCCGACTGAATCAGCCCCAGCATTTT.

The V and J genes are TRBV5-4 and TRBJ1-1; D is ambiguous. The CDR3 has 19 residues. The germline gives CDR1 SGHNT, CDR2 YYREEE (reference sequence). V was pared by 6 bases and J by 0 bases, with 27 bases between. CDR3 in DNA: TGTGCCAGCACCCGGCCGTGGGAGGTAACCGTCCCTTTGAACACTGAAGCTTTCTTT. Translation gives CASTRPWEVTVPLNTEAFF.

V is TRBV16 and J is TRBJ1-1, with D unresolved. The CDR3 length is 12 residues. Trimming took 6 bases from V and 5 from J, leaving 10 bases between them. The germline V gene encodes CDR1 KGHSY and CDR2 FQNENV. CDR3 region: CASRTVLTEAFF. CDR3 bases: TGTGCCAGCAGAACAGTCCTTACTGAAGCTTTCTTT.

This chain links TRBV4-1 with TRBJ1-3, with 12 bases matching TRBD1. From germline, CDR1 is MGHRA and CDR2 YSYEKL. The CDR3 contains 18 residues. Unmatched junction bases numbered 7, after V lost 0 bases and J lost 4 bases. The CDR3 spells CASSQDGTGGSYGNTIYF. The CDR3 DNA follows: TGCGCCAGCAGCCAAGACGGGACAGGGGGCTCATACGGAAACACCATATATTTT.

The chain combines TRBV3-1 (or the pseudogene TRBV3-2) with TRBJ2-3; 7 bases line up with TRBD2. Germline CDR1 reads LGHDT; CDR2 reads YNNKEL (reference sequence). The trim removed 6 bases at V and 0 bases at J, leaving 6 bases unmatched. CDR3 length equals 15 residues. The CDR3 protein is CASSTRGLSTDTQYF. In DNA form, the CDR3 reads TGTGCCAGCAGTACGCGGGGGTTGAGCACAGATACGCAGTATTTT.

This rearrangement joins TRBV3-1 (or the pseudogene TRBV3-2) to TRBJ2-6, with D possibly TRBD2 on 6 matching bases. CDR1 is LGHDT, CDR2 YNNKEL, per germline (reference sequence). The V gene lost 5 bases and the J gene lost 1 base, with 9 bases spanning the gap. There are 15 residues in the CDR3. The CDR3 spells CASSSRESGANVLTF. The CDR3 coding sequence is TGTGCCAGCAGCTCCCGGGAGTCTGGGGCCAACGTCCTGACTTTC.

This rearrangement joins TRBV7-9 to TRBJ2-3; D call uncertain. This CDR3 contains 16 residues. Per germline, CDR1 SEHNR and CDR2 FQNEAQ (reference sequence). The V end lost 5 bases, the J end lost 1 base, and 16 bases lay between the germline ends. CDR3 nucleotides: TGTGCCAGCAGCGTAAGACTCGGTCGGGGCACAGATACGCAGTATTTT. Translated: CASSVRLGRGTDTQYF.

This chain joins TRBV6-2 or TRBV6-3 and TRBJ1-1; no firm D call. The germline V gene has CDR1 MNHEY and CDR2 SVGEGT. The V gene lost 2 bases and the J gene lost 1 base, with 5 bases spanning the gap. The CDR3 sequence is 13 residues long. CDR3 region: CASSYTENTEAFF. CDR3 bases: TGTGCCAGCAGTTACACAGAGAACACTGAAGCTTTCTTT.